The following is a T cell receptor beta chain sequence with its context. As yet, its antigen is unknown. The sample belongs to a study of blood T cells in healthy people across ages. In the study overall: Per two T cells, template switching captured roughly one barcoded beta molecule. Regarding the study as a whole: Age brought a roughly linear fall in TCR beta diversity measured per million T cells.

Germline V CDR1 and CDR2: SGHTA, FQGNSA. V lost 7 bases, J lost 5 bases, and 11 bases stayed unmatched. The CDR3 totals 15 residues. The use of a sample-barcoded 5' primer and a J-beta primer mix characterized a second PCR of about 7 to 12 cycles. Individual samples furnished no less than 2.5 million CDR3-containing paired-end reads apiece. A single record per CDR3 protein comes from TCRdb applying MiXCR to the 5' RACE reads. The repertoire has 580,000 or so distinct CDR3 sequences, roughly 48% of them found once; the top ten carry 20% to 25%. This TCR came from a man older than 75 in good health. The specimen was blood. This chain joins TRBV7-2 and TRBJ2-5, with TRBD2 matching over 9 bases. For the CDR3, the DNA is TGTGCCAGCACCAACCGCGGGAGGGCCGAGGAGACCCAGTACTTC. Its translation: CASTNRGRAEETQYF.